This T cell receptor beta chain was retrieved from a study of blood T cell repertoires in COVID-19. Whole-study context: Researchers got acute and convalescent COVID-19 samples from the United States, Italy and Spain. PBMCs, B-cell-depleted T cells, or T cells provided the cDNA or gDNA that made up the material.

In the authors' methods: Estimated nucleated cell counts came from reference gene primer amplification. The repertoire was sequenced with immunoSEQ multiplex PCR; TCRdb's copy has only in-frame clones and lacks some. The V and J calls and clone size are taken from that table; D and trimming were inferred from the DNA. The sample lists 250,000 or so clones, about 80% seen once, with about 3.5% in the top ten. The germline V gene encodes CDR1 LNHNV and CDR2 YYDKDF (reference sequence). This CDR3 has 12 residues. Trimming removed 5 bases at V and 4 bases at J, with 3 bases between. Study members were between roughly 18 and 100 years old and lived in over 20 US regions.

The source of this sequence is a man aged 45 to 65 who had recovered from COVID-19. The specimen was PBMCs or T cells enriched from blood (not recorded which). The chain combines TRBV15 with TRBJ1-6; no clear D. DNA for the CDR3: TGTGCCACCAGCTCTTATAATTCACCCCTCCACTTT. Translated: CATSSYNSPLHF.